The TCR beta chain described here comes from a study of beta chain features in type 1 diabetes. Sorted CD4+ subsets: naive, central memory, regulatory, stem cell-like memory (CD45RO/CCR7/CD25/CD127/CD95/CD27 panel). Every bit of the isolated RNA underwent reverse transcription, so sequencing read expressed TCRB transcripts. Generated by immunoSEQ multiplex PCR, the TCRdb table keeps only in-frame clones and is missing some. Here the sample spans around 300,000 clones, approximately 8% being singletons. Looked up from germline, CDR1 is SGHDN and CDR2 is FVKESK. This CDR3 region has 17 residues. V trimming: 4 bases; J trimming: 2 bases; junction bases outside the gene matches: 10.

This sequence joins TRBV14 and TRBJ2-3; TRBD2 agrees at 9 bases. The source material was central memory CD4+ T cells from blood. The source is a woman aged 18 to 35 in good health. CDR3 protein: CASSRLILAGTTDTQYF. In DNA, the CDR3 is TGTGCCAGCAGCCGCTTGATTCTAGCGGGAACCACAGATACGCAGTATTTT.